The source of this T cell receptor beta chain is a study of CD8 T cells in ankylosing spondylitis. The table lists this clonotype with a few counts. The CDR3 spans 16 residues. Germline CDR1 reads SGHTA; CDR2 reads FQGNSA. V lost 4 bases and J lost 4; bases outside the gene matches: 5. One entry per CDR3 protein, called by TCRdb with MiXCR from the 5' RACE reads. The profile shows around 150,000 distinct CDR3 sequences, 11% of them singletons. The chain has TRBV7-2 and TRBJ2-6, with 9 bases that match TRBD2. The sequenced sample was blood, either unsorted or a sorted T cell fraction (not recorded which). The receptor was derived from a male donor with ankylosing spondylitis or in good health (not recorded which). CDR3 residues: CASSSGLAVGANVLTF. For the CDR3, the DNA is TGTGCCAGCAGCTCGGGACTAGCCGTGGGGGCCAACGTCCTGACTTTC.